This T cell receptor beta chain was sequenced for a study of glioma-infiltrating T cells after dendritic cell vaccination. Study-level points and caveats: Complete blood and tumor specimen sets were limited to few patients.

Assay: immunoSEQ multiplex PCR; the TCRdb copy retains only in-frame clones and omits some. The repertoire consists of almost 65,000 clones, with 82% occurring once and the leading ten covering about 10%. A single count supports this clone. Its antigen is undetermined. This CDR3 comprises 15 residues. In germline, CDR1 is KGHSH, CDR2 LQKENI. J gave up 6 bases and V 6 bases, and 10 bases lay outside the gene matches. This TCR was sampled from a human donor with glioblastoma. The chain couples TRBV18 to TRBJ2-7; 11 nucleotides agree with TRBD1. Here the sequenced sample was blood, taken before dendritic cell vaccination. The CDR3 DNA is TGTGCCAGCTCCCCTAACGGACAGGGGGCGCGCGAGCAGTACTTC. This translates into CASSPNGQGAREQYF.